Listed here are 17 T cell receptor beta chains from one sample, sequenced in a study of blood T cell repertoires in COVID-19. Measured with immunoSEQ multiplex PCR; TCRdb has only the in-frame clones, and not every one. The sample contains under 200,000 clones, around 84% of which appear only once. Sequenced input: peripheral blood. All receptors come from a woman aged 50 to 60 with COVID-19, enrolled during active disease.

The rearrangement links TRBV28 to TRBJ2-5; weak D call: TRBD1 (5 bases). The germline V and J ends were trimmed by 6 bases and 1 base, with 12 bases remaining between them. Germline values: CDR1 MDHEN, CDR2 SYDVKM. This CDR3 has 14 residues. CDR3 nucleotide sequence: TGTGCCAGCAGACCCGACAGACTCCAAGAGACCCAGTACTTC. Its translation is CASRPDRLQETQYF.

V usage is TRBV4-1 and J usage is TRBJ1-1; TRBD1 matches at 7 bases. The ends lost 1 base at V and 0 bases at J; junction bases unmatched: 2. CDR1 is MGHRA, CDR2 YSYEKL, per germline. This CDR3 is 15 amino acids long. The CDR3 region is CASSQATGLNTEAFF. Here the CDR3 DNA reads TGCGCCAGCAGCCAAGCGACAGGGTTGAACACTGAAGCTTTCTTT.

J is TRBJ2-7 and V is TRBV7-9; possibly TRBD2 for D (5 bases). V shed 3 bases and J shed 4 bases, with 7 bases lying between them. This CDR3 has 12 amino acids. The germline V gene has CDR1 SEHNR and CDR2 FQNEAQ (reference sequence). The CDR3 nucleotides read TGTGCCAGCAGCTTTGGGGAGTACGAGCAGTACTTC. The encoded protein is CASSFGEYEQYF.

In DNA form, the CDR3 reads TGTGCCAGCAGCCTTGACAGGGGCGCAAGCTCCTACGAGCAGTACTTC. Encoded protein: CASSLDRGASSYEQYF. J is TRBJ2-7 and V is TRBV28, with TRBD1 matching 8 bases. The CDR3 consists of 16 residues. Losses at the gene ends were 6 bases for V and 0 bases for J; bases not matched to a gene: 10. Germline V CDR1 and CDR2: MDHEN, SYDVKM.

The chain is built from TRBV18 and TRBJ1-2; TRBD1 agrees at 11 bases. CDR3 length: 16 residues. The V gene's germline CDR1 is KGHSH and CDR2 LQKENI. V lost 4 bases and J lost 3; bases outside the gene matches: 7. CDR3 sequence reads: CASSQTGQGAYYGYTF. The DNA for the CDR3 is TGTGCCAGCTCACAGACAGGACAGGGGGCCTACTATGGCTACACCTTC.

This clone occurred once. The J gene is TRBJ1-5, the V gene TRBV6-5, with 7 bases lining up with TRBD1. This CDR3 spans 16 amino acids. Germline V gene data show CDR1 as MNHEY and CDR2 as SVGAGI. The ends lost 0 bases at V and 5 bases at J; junction bases unmatched: 7. CDR3 in DNA: TGTGCCAGCAGTTACTCGGGGAACAGGGGAGATCAGCCCCAGCATTTT. Its translation is CASSYSGNRGDQPQHF.

J is TRBJ2-3 and V is TRBV19, with a weak D call TRBD1 (5 bases). The germline V and J ends were trimmed by 2 bases and 1 base, with 10 bases remaining between them. The CDR3 has 15 residues. Germline CDR1 reads LNHDA; CDR2 reads SQIVND (reference sequence). The CDR3 DNA is TGTGCCAGTAGTATAACGGACATCGGCACAGATACGCAGTATTTT. It translates to CASSITDIGTDTQYF.

The chain joins TRBV5-4 to TRBJ1-4; 7 bases are a match to TRBD1. The CDR3 has 13 residues. V lost 1 base and J lost 7; bases outside the gene matches: 1. CDR1 and CDR2 (germline): SGHNT, YYREEE (reference sequence). The chain's CDR3 is CASSLSGGEKLFF. Written as DNA, the CDR3 is TGTGCCAGCAGCTTGTCAGGGGGTGAAAAACTGTTTTTT.

The chain couples TRBV11-2 to TRBJ2-1; D unresolved. Trimming pared 1 base from V and 0 bases from J, leaving 4 bases between. The CDR3 extends over 14 amino acids. Germline CDR1 and CDR2: SGHAT and FQNNGV. The CDR3 region is CASSLAYSYNEQFF. Written as DNA, the CDR3 is TGTGCCAGCAGCTTAGCCTACTCCTACAATGAGCAGTTCTTC. The full variable domain, rest sourced from reference TRBV11-2 and TRBJ2-1, is EAGVAQSPRYKIIEKRQSVAFWCNPISGHATLYWYQQILGQGPKLLIQFQNNGVVDDSQLPKDRFSAERLKGVDSTLKIQPAKLEDSAVYLCASSLAYSYNEQFFGPGTRLTVL.

The chain recombines TRBV5-1 with TRBJ2-3, with no clear D. Trimming removed 4 bases from V and 2 bases from J, with 14 bases in between. Germline CDR1 reads SGHRS; CDR2 reads YFSETQ. The CDR3 loop spans 15 amino acids. Here the CDR3 reads CASSPPLDYTDTQYF. The CDR3 nucleotides read TGCGCCAGCAGCCCCCCCCTAGATTACACAGATACGCAGTATTTT.

The rearrangement links TRBV19 to TRBJ1-6; tentatively, D is TRBD1 (6 bases). The CDR3 covers 16 residues. Germline V CDR1 and CDR2: LNHDA, SQIVND (reference sequence). Between the trimmed V and J ends, which lost 5 bases and 0 bases, there was a span of 11 bases. The CDR3: CASSGGGSSYNSPLHF. DNA of the CDR3: TGTGCCAGTAGTGGGGGCGGGAGCTCCTATAATTCACCCCTCCACTTT.

V usage is TRBV5-5 and J usage is TRBJ1-5; D call uncertain. The CDR3 is 15 residues long. Germline CDR1 reads SGHKS; CDR2 reads YYEKEE (reference sequence). V was clipped by 0 bases and J by 3 bases, with 10 bases between them. The CDR3 region is CASSLGTDFNQPQHF. The CDR3 region has the DNA TGTGCCAGCAGCTTGGGTACAGATTTCAATCAGCCCCAGCATTTT.

The chain recombines TRBV7-2 with TRBJ1-6; no clear D. Germline assignment: CDR1 SGHTA and CDR2 FQGNSA. V was trimmed by 2 bases and J by 6 bases, leaving 5 bases between them. The CDR3 sequence is 13 residues long. In DNA, the CDR3 is TGTGCCAGCAGCTTAACAACTAATTCACCCCTCCACTTT. Its translation is CASSLTTNSPLHF.

V usage is TRBV2 and J usage is TRBJ2-2, with 9 bases aligning to TRBD2. The CDR3 is made up of 15 amino acids. CDR1 SNHLY and CDR2 FYNNEI come from the germline V gene. V lost 7 bases to trimming and J lost 2 bases; unmatched junction nucleotides: 5. This CDR3 reads CASMASGANTGELFF. DNA of the CDR3: TGTGCCAGCATGGCTAGCGGGGCTAACACCGGGGAGCTGTTTTTT.

The rearrangement joins TRBV4-1 to TRBJ1-2; possible D gene TRBD1, 5 bases. The germline V gene encodes CDR1 MGHRA and CDR2 YSYEKL. The CDR3 extends over 15 amino acids. Trimming stripped 3 bases from V and 7 bases from J, with 18 bases between. Written as DNA, the CDR3 is TGCGCCAGCAGCCAGGGGGGACTGGGACTGGGTGGCTACACCTTC. Amino acid sequence: CASSQGGLGLGGYTF.

DNA for the CDR3: TGCGCCAGCAGCCCGGGGGGAAATACGCAGTATTTT. Translation: CASSPGGNTQYF. This chain joins TRBV4-1 and TRBJ2-3, with 7 bases lining up with TRBD2. V lost 4 bases to trimming and J lost 7 bases; unmatched junction nucleotides: 2. The CDR3 runs 12 residues. The V gene's germline CDR1 is MGHRA and CDR2 YSYEKL.

A few counts support this clone. The CDR3 loop reads CASSRSRAEAFF. The CDR3 DNA reads TGTGCCAGCAGCCGGAGCAGGGCTGAAGCTTTCTTT. This chain connects TRBV5-8 to TRBJ1-1; possibly TRBD1 for D (5 bases). Trimming left V 4 bases short and J 6 bases short, with 10 bases between. The CDR3 consists of 12 residues. Looked up from germline, CDR1 is SGHTS and CDR2 is YDEGEE.